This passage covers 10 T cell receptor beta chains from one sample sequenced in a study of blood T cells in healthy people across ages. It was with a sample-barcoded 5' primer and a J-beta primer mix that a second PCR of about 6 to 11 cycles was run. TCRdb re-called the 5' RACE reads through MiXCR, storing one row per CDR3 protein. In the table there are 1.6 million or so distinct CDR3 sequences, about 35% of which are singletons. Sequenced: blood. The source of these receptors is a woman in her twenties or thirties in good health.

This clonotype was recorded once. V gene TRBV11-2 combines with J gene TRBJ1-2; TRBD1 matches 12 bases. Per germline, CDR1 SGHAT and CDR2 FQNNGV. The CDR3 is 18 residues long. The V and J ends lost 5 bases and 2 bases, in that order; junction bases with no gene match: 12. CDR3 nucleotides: TGTGCCAGCAGCCGGGCGGGGACAGGGGGCCGGGTAAACTATGGCTACACCTTC. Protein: CASSRAGTGGRVNYGYTF.

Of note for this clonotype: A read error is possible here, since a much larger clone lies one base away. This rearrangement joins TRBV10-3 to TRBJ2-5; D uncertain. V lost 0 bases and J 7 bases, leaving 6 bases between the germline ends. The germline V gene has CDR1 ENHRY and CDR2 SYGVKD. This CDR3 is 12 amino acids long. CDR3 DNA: TGTGCCATCAGTGAGTCGATAGGGACCCAGTACTTC. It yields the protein CAISESIGTQYF.

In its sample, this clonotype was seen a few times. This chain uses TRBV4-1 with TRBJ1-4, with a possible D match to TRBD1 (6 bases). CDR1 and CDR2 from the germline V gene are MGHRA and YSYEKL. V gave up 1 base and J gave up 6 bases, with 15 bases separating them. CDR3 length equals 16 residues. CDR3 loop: CASSQGGGDIDEKLFF. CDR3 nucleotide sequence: TGCGCCAGCAGCCAAGGCGGGGGGGACATTGATGAAAAACTGTTTTTT.

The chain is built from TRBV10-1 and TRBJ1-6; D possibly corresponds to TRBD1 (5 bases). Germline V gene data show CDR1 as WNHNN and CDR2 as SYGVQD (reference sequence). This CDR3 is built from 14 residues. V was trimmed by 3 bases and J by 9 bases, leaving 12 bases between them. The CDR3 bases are TGCGCCAGCAGTGATGGAGGGACGAGTTCACCCCTCCACTTT. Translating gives CASSDGGTSSPLHF.

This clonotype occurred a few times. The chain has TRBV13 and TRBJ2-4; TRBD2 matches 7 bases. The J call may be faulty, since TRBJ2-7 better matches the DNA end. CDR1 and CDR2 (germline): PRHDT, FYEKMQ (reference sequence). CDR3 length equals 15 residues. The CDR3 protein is CASSLSGAVVFEQYF. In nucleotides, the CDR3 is TGTGCCAGCAGTTTGAGCGGGGCAGTAGTTTTCGAGCAGTACTTC.

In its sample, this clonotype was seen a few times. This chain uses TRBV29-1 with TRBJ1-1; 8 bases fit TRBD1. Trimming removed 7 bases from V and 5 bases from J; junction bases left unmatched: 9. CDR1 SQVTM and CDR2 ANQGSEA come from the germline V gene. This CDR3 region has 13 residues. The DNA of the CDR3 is TGCAGCGCCGGGACAGGCCTGGATACTGAAGCTTTCTTT. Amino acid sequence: CSAGTGLDTEAFF.

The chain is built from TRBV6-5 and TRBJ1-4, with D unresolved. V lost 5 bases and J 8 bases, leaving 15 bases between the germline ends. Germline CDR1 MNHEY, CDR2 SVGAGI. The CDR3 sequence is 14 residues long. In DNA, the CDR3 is TGTGCCAGCAGTACGACCAGCAGGACGGAAAAACTGTTTTTT. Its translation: CASSTTSRTEKLFF.

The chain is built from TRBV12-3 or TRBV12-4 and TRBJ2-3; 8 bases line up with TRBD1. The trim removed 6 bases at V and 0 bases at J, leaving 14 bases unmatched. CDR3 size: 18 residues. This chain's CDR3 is CASRPGQDTLLSTDTQYF. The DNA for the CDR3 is TGTGCCAGCAGACCGGGACAGGACACCCTCTTGAGCACAGATACGCAGTATTTT.

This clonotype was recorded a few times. CDR3 in amino acids: CSAGRGSNTEAFF. The CDR3 DNA reads as TGCAGTGCTGGGAGGGGTTCGAACACTGAAGCTTTCTTT. The chain couples TRBV20-1 to TRBJ1-1; tentatively, D is TRBD1 (5 bases). The CDR3 extends over 13 amino acids. CDR1 is DFQATT, CDR2 SNEGSKA, per germline (reference sequence). The ends were cut back, 5 bases at V and 1 base at J, with 11 bases in the middle.

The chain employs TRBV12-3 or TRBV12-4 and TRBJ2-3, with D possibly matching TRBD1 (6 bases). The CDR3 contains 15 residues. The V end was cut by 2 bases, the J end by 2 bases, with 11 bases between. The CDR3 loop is CASSLWDTATDTQYF. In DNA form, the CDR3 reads TGTGCCAGCAGTTTATGGGACACCGCCACAGATACGCAGTATTTT.